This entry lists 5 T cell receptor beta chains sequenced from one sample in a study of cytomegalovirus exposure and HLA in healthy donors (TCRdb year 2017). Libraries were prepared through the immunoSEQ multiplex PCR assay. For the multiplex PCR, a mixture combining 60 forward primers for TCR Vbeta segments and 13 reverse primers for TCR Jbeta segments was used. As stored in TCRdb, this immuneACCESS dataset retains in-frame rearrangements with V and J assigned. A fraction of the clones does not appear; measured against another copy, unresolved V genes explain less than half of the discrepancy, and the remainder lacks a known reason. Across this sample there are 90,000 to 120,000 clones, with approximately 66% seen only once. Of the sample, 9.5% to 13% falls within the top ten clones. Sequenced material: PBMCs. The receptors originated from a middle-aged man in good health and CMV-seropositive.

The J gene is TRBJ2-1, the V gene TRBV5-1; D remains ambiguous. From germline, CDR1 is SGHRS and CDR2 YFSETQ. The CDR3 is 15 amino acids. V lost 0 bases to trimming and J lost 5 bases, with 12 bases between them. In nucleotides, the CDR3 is TGCGCCAGCAGCTTGGGATTGGCGGCAAACAATGAGCAGTTCTTC. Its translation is CASSLGLAANNEQFF.

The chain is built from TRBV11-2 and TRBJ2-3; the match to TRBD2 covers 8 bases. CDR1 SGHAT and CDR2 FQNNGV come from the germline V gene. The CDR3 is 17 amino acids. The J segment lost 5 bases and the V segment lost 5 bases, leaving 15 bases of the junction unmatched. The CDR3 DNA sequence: TGTGCCAGCAGCCCAGCAGGCAGCGGGGGCCTCGGAGATACGCAGTATTTT. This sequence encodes CASSPAGSGGLGDTQYF.

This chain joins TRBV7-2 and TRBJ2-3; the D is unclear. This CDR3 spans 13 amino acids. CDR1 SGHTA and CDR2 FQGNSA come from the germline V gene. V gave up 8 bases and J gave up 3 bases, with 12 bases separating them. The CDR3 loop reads CASARPATDTQYF. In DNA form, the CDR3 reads TGTGCCAGCGCCCGCCCCGCGACAGATACGCAGTATTTT.

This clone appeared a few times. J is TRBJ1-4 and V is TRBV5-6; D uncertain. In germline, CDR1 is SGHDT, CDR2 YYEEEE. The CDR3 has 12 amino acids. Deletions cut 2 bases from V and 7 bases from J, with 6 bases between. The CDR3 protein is CASSFQFEKLFF. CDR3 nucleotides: TGTGCCAGCAGCTTTCAATTTGAAAAACTGTTTTTT.

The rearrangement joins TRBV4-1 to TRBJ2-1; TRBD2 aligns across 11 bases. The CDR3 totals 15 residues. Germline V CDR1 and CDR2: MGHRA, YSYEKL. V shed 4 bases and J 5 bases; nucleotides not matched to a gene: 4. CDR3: CASSLGLAGHNEQFF. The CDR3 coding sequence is TGCGCCAGCAGCCTCGGACTAGCGGGCCACAATGAGCAGTTCTTC.